Listed here are 10 T cell receptor beta chains from one sample, sequenced in a study of T cells in Graves' hyperthyroidism and ophthalmopathy. The source material, RNA transcripts, was used to amplify TCR beta CDR3 regions. Researchers ran a first-round RT-PCR on the TCR CDR3 using the HTBI primer set. TCRdb redid the calling of the multiplex PCR reads with MiXCR, one entry per CDR3 protein. The table includes more than 350,000 distinct CDR3 sequences, about 15% detected once. Material: blood. These receptors came from a woman aged 25 to 45 with Graves' hyperthyroidism.

This clonotype appeared once. An end of the junction differs from the germline gene, which may be a read error. CDR3 sequence (DNA): TGTGCCAGCAGTGACTCGACAGCCGGTGAGCAGTTCTTC. Protein sequence: CASSDSTAGEQFF. The chain employs TRBV6-2 or TRBV6-3 and TRBJ2-1; possibly TRBD1 for D (5 bases). CDR3 length: 13 residues. Germline V lookup: CDR1 MNHEY, CDR2 SVGEGT.

This clonotype has at least ten counts. V usage is TRBV28 and J usage is TRBJ1-1, with TRBD1 matching over 7 bases. Looked up from germline, CDR1 is MDHEN and CDR2 is SYDVKM. The CDR3 contains 14 residues. After removal of 11 bases from V and 3 bases from J, the junction contained 12 bases not matched to a gene. This CDR3 reads CAGKSGGEDTEAFF. The CDR3 bases are TGTGCCGGCAAATCAGGGGGGGAGGACACTGAAGCTTTCTTT.

The V gene is TRBV11-2, the J gene TRBJ1-1, with TRBD1 matching over 8 bases. CDR1 is SGHAT, CDR2 FQNNGV, per germline. The CDR3 runs to 14 residues. Germline trimming cut 1 base from V and 8 bases from J; bases unmatched to any gene: 6. The CDR3 bases are TGTGCCAGCAGCTTAGCAGGACAGGGCGGAGAAGCTTTCTTT. Amino acid sequence: CASSLAGQGGEAFF.

The chain combines TRBV5-1 with TRBJ2-2, with no clear D. Germline CDR1 and CDR2: SGHRS and YFSETQ. This CDR3 is 12 amino acids long. Trimming pared 3 bases from V and 4 bases from J, leaving 4 bases between. For the CDR3, the DNA is TGCGCCAGCAGCTACATCACCGGGGAGCTGTTTTTT. Translation: CASSYITGELFF.

This clonotype was detected a few times. The chain recombines TRBV30 with TRBJ2-7; 7 bases match TRBD1. The V gene end was trimmed by 1 base and the J gene end by 6 bases; junction bases not matched to a gene: 9. Germline V gene data show CDR1 as GTSNPN and CDR2 as SVGIG (reference sequence). This CDR3 spans 14 amino acids. The CDR3 DNA sequence: TGTGCCTGGAGTGACCTAGGGACAGTTATCGAGCAGTACTTC. Translated, it gives CAWSDLGTVIEQYF.

Comment on this clonotype: This may come from a read error, since a much larger clone is one base off. In DNA, the CDR3 is TGCGCCAGCAGCCAAGAGGGTAATGGAGCGTTAGGTTTCGATGAGCAGTACTTC. It encodes CASSQEGNGALGFDEQYF. The genes are TRBV4-1 and TRBJ2-7, with D unresolved. CDR1 and CDR2 (germline): MGHRA, YSYEKL. The germline V and J ends were trimmed by 0 bases and 7 bases, with 25 bases remaining between them. The CDR3 runs to 18 residues.

The chain joins TRBV6-1 to TRBJ1-2; 9 bases map to TRBD1. Germline trimming cut 7 bases from V and 2 bases from J; bases unmatched to any gene: 11. The length of the CDR3 is 16 residues. From germline, CDR1 is MNHNS and CDR2 SASEGT. This CDR3 is CASNKGTGISNYGYTF. CDR3 coding DNA: TGTGCCAGCAACAAAGGGACAGGGATTTCGAACTATGGCTACACCTTC.

This clonotype appeared many times. The chain links TRBV18 to TRBJ2-7, with unresolved D. Per germline, CDR1 KGHSH and CDR2 LQKENI. CDR3 length equals 12 residues. Trimming stripped 1 base from V and 6 bases from J, with 7 bases between. The CDR3 bases are TGTGCCAGCTCACCACAAGGGCGCGAGCAGTACTTC. Translating gives CASSPQGREQYF.

V usage is TRBV27 and J usage is TRBJ2-7; possible D gene TRBD1, 5 bases. In germline, CDR1 is MNHEY, CDR2 SMNVEV (reference sequence). Trimming cost V 2 bases and J 1 base, with 9 bases left between them. The length of the CDR3 is 14 residues. The CDR3 is CASSLGATSYEQYF. As DNA, the CDR3 is TGTGCCAGCAGTTTAGGGGCGACTTCCTACGAGCAGTACTTC.

This clonotype was picked up many times. The genes are TRBV12-3 or TRBV12-4 and TRBJ1-1, with 9 bases matching TRBD1. The CDR3 has 15 amino acids. V gave up 5 bases and J gave up 1 base; unmatched junction bases: 5. The CDR3 region is CASSTGTGRNTEAFF. DNA for the CDR3: TGTGCCAGCAGTACGGGGACAGGGCGGAACACTGAAGCTTTCTTT.